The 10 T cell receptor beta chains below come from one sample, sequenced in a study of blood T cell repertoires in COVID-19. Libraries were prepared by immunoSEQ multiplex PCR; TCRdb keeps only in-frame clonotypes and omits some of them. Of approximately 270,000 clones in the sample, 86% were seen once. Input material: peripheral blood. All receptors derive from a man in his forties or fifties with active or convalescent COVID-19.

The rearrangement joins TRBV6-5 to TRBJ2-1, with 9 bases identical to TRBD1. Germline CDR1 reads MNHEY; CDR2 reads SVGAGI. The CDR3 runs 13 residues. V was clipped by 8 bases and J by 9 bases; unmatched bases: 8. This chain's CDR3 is CASEPTGGIEQFF. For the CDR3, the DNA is TGTGCCAGCGAACCTACAGGGGGCATTGAGCAGTTCTTC.

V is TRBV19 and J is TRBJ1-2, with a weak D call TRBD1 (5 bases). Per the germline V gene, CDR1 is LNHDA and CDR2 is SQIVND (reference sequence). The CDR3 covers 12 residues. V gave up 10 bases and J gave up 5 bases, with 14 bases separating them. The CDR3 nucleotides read TGTGCCATAAAGACGGGGGATTATGGCTACACCTTC. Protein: CAIKTGDYGYTF.

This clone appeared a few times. CDR3: CSVEGQGKDGYTF. CDR3 coding DNA: TGCAGCGTTGAAGGACAGGGGAAGGATGGCTACACCTTC. The genes are TRBV29-1 and TRBJ1-2, with 8 positions matching TRBD1. The CDR3 consists of 13 residues. The V and J ends lost 1 base and 6 bases, in that order; junction bases with no gene match: 4. Germline CDR1 SQVTM, CDR2 ANQGSEA.

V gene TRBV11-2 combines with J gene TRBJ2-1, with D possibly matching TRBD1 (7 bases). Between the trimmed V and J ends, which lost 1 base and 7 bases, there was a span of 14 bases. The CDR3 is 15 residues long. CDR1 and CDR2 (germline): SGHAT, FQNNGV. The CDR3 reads CASSLVRGASNEQFF. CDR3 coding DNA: TGTGCCAGCAGCTTAGTCAGGGGGGCGTCGAATGAGCAGTTCTTC. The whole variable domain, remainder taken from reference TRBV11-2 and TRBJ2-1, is EAGVAQSPRYKIIEKRQSVAFWCNPISGHATLYWYQQILGQGPKLLIQFQNNGVVDDSQLPKDRFSAERLKGVDSTLKIQPAKLEDSAVYLCASSLVRGASNEQFFGPGTRLTVL.

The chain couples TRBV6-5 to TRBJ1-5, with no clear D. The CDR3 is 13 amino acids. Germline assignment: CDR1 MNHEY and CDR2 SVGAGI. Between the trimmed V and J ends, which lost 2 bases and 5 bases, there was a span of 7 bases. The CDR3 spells CASSYGRYQPQHF. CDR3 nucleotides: TGTGCCAGCAGTTACGGCCGTTATCAGCCCCAGCATTTT.

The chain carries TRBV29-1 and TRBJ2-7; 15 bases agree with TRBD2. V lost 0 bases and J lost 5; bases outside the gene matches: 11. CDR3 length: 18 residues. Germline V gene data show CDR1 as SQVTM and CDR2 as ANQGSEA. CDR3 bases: TGCAGCGTTGAAGATCGTGGACTAGCGGGAGGGCATTTGGACGAGCAGTACTTC. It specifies CSVEDRGLAGGHLDEQYF.

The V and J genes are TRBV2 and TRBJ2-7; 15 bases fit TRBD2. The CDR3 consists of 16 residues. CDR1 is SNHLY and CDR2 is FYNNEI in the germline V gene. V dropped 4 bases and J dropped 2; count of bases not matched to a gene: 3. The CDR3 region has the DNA TGTGCCAGCAGTGCGGGACTAGCGGGGGGCCCCTACGAGCAGTACTTC. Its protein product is CASSAGLAGGPYEQYF.

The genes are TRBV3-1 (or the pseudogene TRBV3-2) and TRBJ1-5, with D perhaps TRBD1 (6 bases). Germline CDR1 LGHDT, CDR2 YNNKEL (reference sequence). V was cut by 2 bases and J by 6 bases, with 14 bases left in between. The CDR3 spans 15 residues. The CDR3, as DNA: TGTGCCAGCAGCCAAATCAGGGGAGAAGGTCAGCCCCAGCATTTT. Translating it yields CASSQIRGEGQPQHF.

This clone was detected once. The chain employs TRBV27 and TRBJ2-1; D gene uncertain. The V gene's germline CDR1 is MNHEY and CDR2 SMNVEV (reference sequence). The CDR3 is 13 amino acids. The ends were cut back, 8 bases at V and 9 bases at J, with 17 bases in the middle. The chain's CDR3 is CASGTVVGGEQFF. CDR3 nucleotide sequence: TGTGCCAGCGGAACAGTGGTTGGTGGTGAGCAGTTCTTC.

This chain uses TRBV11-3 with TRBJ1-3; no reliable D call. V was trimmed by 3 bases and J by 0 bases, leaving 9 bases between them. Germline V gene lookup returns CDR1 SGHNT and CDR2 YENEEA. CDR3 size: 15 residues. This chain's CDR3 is CASSFGYSSGNTIYF. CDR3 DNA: TGTGCCAGCAGCTTCGGGTATAGCTCTGGAAACACCATATATTTT.